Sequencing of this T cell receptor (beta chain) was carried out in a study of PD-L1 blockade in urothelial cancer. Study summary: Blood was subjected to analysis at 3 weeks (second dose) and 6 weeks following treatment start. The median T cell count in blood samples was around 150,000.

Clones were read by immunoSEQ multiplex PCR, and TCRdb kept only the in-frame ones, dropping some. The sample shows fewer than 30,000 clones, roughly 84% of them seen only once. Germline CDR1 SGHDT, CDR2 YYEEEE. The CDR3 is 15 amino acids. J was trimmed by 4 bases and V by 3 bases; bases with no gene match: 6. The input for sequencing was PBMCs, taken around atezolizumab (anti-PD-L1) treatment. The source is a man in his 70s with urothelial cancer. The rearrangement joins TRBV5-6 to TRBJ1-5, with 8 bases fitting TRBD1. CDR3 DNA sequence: TGTGCCAGCAGCTGGGGGACAGGAGCTAATCAGCCCCAGCATTTT. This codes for CASSWGTGANQPQHF.